This note documents a single T cell receptor beta chain sequence. One end of the junction varies from germline; a read error may be responsible. In the authors' methods: Estimates of nucleated cell counts were drawn from the amplification of reference gene primers. This table comes from immunoSEQ multiplex PCR, and its TCRdb copy is limited to in-frame clones, with some not included. From that table come the V and J calls and clone size; the DNA was used to work out D and trimming. The data hold around 250,000 clones, with more than 80% observed a single time. This entry comes from a study of blood T cell repertoires in COVID-19. Study details: Acute and convalescent COVID-19 specimens originated in the United States, Italy and Spain. Nucleic acid was either cDNA or gDNA, and it came from T cells, B-cell-depleted T cells, or PBMCs.

The CDR3 is 12 amino acids. The germline V gene has CDR1 SGHNT and CDR2 YENEEA. This sequence originates from a man aged 25-40 years who had recovered from COVID-19. The sample taken for sequencing was peripheral blood. The rearrangement links TRBV11-3 to TRBJ2-1, with 9 bases lining up with TRBD2. The chain's CDR3 is CASSFSGTSRIF. The CDR3, as DNA: TGTGCCAGCAGCTTTTCCGGGACTAGCCGGATCTTC.